This note documents a single T cell receptor beta chain sequence. This sample stems from a study of blood T cell repertoires in COVID-19. Study details: Spain, Italy and the United States supplied samples that represented acute and convalescent COVID-19. Sample material is recorded as cDNA or gDNA derived from T cells, B-cell-depleted T cells, or PBMCs.

J gave up 3 bases and V 5 bases, and 6 bases lay outside the gene matches. This CDR3 spans 14 amino acids. CDR1 MNHEY and CDR2 SVGEGT come from the germline V gene. Using immunoSEQ multiplex PCR, the repertoire was profiled, and TCRdb retains in-frame clones only, with some absent. The sample lists about 140,000 clones; 85% to 90% were seen once. This TCR was recovered from a woman aged 60-75 years with active COVID-19. Specimen: peripheral blood. The chain has TRBV6-2 or TRBV6-3 and TRBJ1-1, with 7 bases identical to TRBD1. DNA for the CDR3: TGTGCCAGCAGTCTACAGGGGCTATACACTGAAGCTTTCTTT. Its translation is CASSLQGLYTEAFF.